These 16 T cell receptor beta chains share one sample of origin, sequenced in a study of T cells in Graves' hyperthyroidism and ophthalmopathy. RNA transcripts yielded amplified TCR beta CDR3 regions. First-round RT-PCR of the TCR CDR3 relied on the HTBI primer set. TCRdb ran MiXCR on the multiplex PCR reads and lists one entry per CDR3 protein. This table has about 260,000 distinct CDR3 sequences, roughly 17% appearing once. What was sequenced was blood. The receptors originated from a woman aged 18-29 years with Graves' ophthalmopathy.

The chain has TRBV7-9 and TRBJ2-7; D perhaps matches TRBD1 (6 bases). Trimming removed 5 bases at V and 4 bases at J, with 15 bases between. The CDR3 length is 14 residues. Germline CDR1 is SEHNR and CDR2 is FQNEAQ (reference sequence). The CDR3 sequence is CASSTAGVGYEQYF. The CDR3 DNA is TGTGCCAGCAGCACAGCAGGGGTTGGGTACGAGCAGTACTTC.

This clonotype appeared many times. The rearrangement links TRBV11-2 to TRBJ2-7; 14 positions match TRBD2. The germline V gene has CDR1 SGHAT and CDR2 FQNNGV. Trimming took 0 bases from V and 4 from J; bases not matched to a gene: 5. This CDR3 spans 17 amino acids. CDR3 region: CASSLDSGTSGRYEQYF. DNA of the CDR3: TGTGCCAGCAGCTTAGATTCCGGGACTAGCGGGAGATACGAGCAGTACTTC. The whole variable domain, filled in from reference TRBV11-2 and TRBJ2-7, reads EAGVAQSPRYKIIEKRQSVAFWCNPISGHATLYWYQQILGQGPKLLIQFQNNGVVDDSQLPKDRFSAERLKGVDSTLKIQPAKLEDSAVYLCASSLDSGTSGRYEQYFGPGTRLTVT.

This clonotype was counted many times. This chain uses TRBV7-9 with TRBJ2-1, with D perhaps matching TRBD1 (6 bases). Trimming removed 4 bases at V and 7 bases at J, with 14 bases between. Germline V gene sequence: CDR1 SEHNR, CDR2 FQNEAQ (reference sequence). CDR3 length: 14 amino acids. The CDR3 is CASSYRYQGNEQFF. The CDR3 DNA is TGTGCCAGCAGCTATCGTTATCAGGGGAATGAGCAGTTCTTC.

The table lists this clonotype with many counts. The chain combines TRBV15 with TRBJ2-3; D gene unclear. This CDR3 spans 16 amino acids. CDR1 LNHNV and CDR2 YYDKDF come from the germline V gene (reference sequence). Trimming removed 6 bases from V and 0 bases from J, with 16 bases in between. The CDR3 nucleotides read TGTGCCACCAGGACGGGTCGCTCGACTAGCACAGATACGCAGTATTTT. Translating gives CATRTGRSTSTDTQYF. Full variable domain (outside the CDR3, taken from reference TRBV15 and TRBJ2-3): DAMVIQNPRYQVTQFGKPVTLSCSQTLNHNVMYWYQQKSSQAPKLLFHYYDKDFNNEADTPDNFQSRRPNTSFCFLDIRSPGLGDTAMYLCATRTGRSTSTDTQYFGPGTRLTVL.

The J gene is TRBJ2-3, the V gene TRBV2; 10 bases line up with TRBD2. Looked up from germline, CDR1 is SNHLY and CDR2 is FYNNEI. Germline trimming cut 3 bases from V and 4 bases from J; bases unmatched to any gene: 16. The length of the CDR3 is 19 residues. The CDR3 nucleotides are TGTGCCAGCAGTGATCCCCTCCACTGGGGTAGCGGGGGGTCAGATACGCAGTATTTT. Its protein product is CASSDPLHWGSGGSDTQYF.

At least ten counts were recorded for this clonotype. V usage is TRBV20-1 and J usage is TRBJ1-5; D is possibly TRBD1 (5 bases). V gave up 3 bases and J gave up 0 bases, with 12 bases separating them. The CDR3 is 15 amino acids. The V gene's germline CDR1 is DFQATT and CDR2 SNEGSKA (reference sequence). CDR3 sequence (DNA): TGCAGTGCTAGTCCTATGGGGGGTAGCAATCAGCCCCAGCATTTT. Encoded protein: CSASPMGGSNQPQHF.

This clonotype was counted many times. The chain carries TRBV3-1 and TRBJ2-7; D not resolved. V lost 0 bases, J lost 2 bases, and 8 bases lay in between. Germline CDR1 is LGHDT and CDR2 is YNNKEL (reference sequence). This CDR3 is built from 14 residues. The CDR3 bases are TGTGCCAGCAGCCAAGATTATGCTCCCTACGAGCAGTACTTC. This codes for CASSQDYAPYEQYF.

The sample holds many counts of this clonotype. The rearrangement joins TRBV30 to TRBJ2-1; 8 bases match TRBD2. Trimming took 2 bases from V and 4 from J; bases not matched to a gene: 10. This CDR3 spans 16 amino acids. Germline V gene data show CDR1 as GTSNPN and CDR2 as SVGIG (reference sequence). DNA of the CDR3: TGTGCCTGGAGTTTGGAGGGCGGGGGGACATACAATGAGCAGTTCTTC. Amino acid sequence: CAWSLEGGGTYNEQFF.

Many counts were recorded for this clonotype. One junction end disagrees with the germline gene, perhaps due to a read error. The rearrangement uses TRBV7-9 and TRBJ2-3; TRBD2 matches at 7 bases. CDR3 size: 17 residues. In germline, CDR1 is SEHNR, CDR2 FQNEAQ (reference sequence). CDR3 DNA sequence: TGTGCCAACAGCTTCCTGGGGGGGACCAAAGGGACAGATACGCAGTATTTT. It translates to CANSFLGGTKGTDTQYF.

This clonotype was counted ten times or more. The rearrangement uses TRBV11-2 and TRBJ2-3; 8 positions match TRBD1. Germline V gene data show CDR1 as SGHAT and CDR2 as FQNNGV. Trimming removed 11 bases from V and 6 bases from J; junction bases left unmatched: 7. The CDR3 loop spans 12 amino acids. CDR3 sequence reads: CAGGDRSDTQYF. The DNA for the CDR3 is TGTGCCGGCGGGGACAGGTCCGATACGCAGTATTTT.

This clonotype came up a few times. A much larger clone differs by one base, so this may be a read error. Likely a read error: the CDR3 ends without its conserved phenylalanine or tryptophan. The chain recombines TRBV28 with TRBJ1-1; a possible D gene is TRBD1 (5 bases). Germline CDR1 and CDR2: MDHEN and SYDVKM. This CDR3 is built from 17 residues. V was clipped by 6 bases and J by 3 bases, with 23 bases between them. CDR3 protein: CASRLEGYRERYTEAFS. The DNA of the CDR3 is TGTGCCAGCAGACTAGAGGGGTACCGGGAGCGGTACACTGAAGCTTTCTCT.

This clonotype was counted many times. The chain joins TRBV20-1 to TRBJ1-1; D perhaps matches TRBD1 (6 bases). The CDR3 covers 14 residues. Germline V gene sequence: CDR1 DFQATT, CDR2 SNEGSKA (reference sequence). V shed 1 base and J shed 0 bases, with 9 bases lying between them. The CDR3: CSARAGQLNTEAFF. The CDR3 DNA is TGCAGTGCTAGAGCTGGACAGTTGAACACTGAAGCTTTCTTT.

This clonotype was counted at least ten times. The rearrangement uses TRBV7-9 and TRBJ2-7; TRBD1 might be the D (6 bases). V was shortened by 2 bases and J by 1 base, with 15 bases between the two germline ends. This CDR3 contains 16 residues. Germline V gives CDR1 SEHNR, CDR2 FQNEAQ (reference sequence). The CDR3 reads CASSLNTQGVSYEQYF. As DNA, the CDR3 is TGTGCCAGCAGCTTAAATACACAGGGAGTTTCCTACGAGCAGTACTTC.

This clonotype appeared many times. The chain carries TRBV15 and TRBJ2-5; D is unclear. Trimming removed 5 bases at V and 4 bases at J, with 17 bases between. CDR1 LNHNV and CDR2 YYDKDF come from the germline V gene (reference sequence). The CDR3 runs 15 residues. The CDR3 reads CATSPLKGKGETQYF. The CDR3 nucleotides are TGTGCCACCAGCCCCTTGAAGGGAAAGGGAGAGACCCAGTACTTC.

This clonotype has a count of ten or more. V is TRBV11-2 and J is TRBJ2-1; 9 positions agree with TRBD2. Germline V CDR1 and CDR2: SGHAT, FQNNGV. Germline trimming cut 2 bases from V and 3 bases from J; bases unmatched to any gene: 8. This CDR3 is 17 amino acids long. As DNA, the CDR3 is TGTGCCAGCAGCTTACGGGGTCTAGCGGGATTCTACAATGAGCAGTTCTTC. Translation: CASSLRGLAGFYNEQFF.

This clonotype appeared many times. This rearrangement joins TRBV19 to TRBJ2-7, with D perhaps given as TRBD1 or TRBD2 (5 bases each). With 3 bases removed from V and 7 bases from J, the gap between germline ends came to 16 bases. The CDR3 extends over 14 amino acids. CDR1 is LNHDA, CDR2 SQIVND, per germline (reference sequence). For the CDR3, the DNA is TGTGCCAGTAGTATCCAGGGTTCGACGGGGGAGCAGTACTTC. Its protein is CASSIQGSTGEQYF.